This TCR beta chain was found in a study of cytotoxic CD8 clonotypes in ibrutinib-treated CLL. A note on this clone: Its specificity is unknown.

Study-wide findings and caveats: Contraction or stability on treatment characterized the public clonotypes, which were uncommon. In comparison with age-matched healthy donors, baseline clonality was higher and tracked circulating CD8+ T-cell counts. Sustained-remission and progressing patients had different sampling times.

Trimming removed 4 bases at V and 6 bases at J, with 14 bases between. The CDR3 is 14 amino acids. Germline V gene data show CDR1 as SGHDT and CDR2 as YYEEEE. Generated by immunoSEQ multiplex PCR, the TCRdb table keeps only in-frame clones and is missing some. The sample has about 310,000 clones; around four fifths are singletons. This sequence originates from a human donor with chronic lymphocytic leukemia. The sample consisted of PBMCs, taken before ibrutinib treatment. This chain joins TRBV5-6 and TRBJ2-1; the D gene is possibly TRBD2 (6 bases). CDR3 in DNA: TGTGCCAGCAGCACCGGGACTGCATTCAATGAGCAGTTCTTC. Protein product: CASSTGTAFNEQFF.